Given below is one T cell receptor beta chain in context. What it binds is unknown. This sample was included in a study of T cells after yellow fever vaccination. The germline V gene encodes CDR1 SGHTA and CDR2 FQGNSA. With 5 bases removed from V and 13 bases from J, the gap between germline ends came to 18 bases. The CDR3 sequence is 14 residues long. Findings and caveats of the study: Re-detected after boosting: most primary clones, 96% of CD4 and 88% of CD8.

TCRdb recomputed calls from the 5' RACE reads with MiXCR, one row per CDR3 protein. This sample has about 580,000 distinct CDR3 sequences, with about a sixth found just once. This clonotype was obtained from a man younger than 35 who received the YFV17D yellow fever vaccine. The sequencing here drew on PBMCs, taken about 5 days after the first yellow fever vaccination. The chain couples TRBV7-2 to TRBJ1-6; D possibly corresponds to TRBD1 (5 bases). Written as DNA, the CDR3 is TGTGCCAGCAGCCCCCCTCAGGGAGTCTCGCCCCTCCACTTT. Protein sequence: CASSPPQGVSPLHF. Filled out from reference TRBV7-2 and TRBJ1-6, the complete variable domain reads GAGVSQSPSNKVTEKGKDVELRCDPISGHTALYWYRQSLGQGLEFLIYFQGNSAPDKSGLPSDRFSAERTGGSVSTLTIQRTQQEDSAVYLCASSPPQGVSPLHFGNGTRLTVT.